The rows below give T cell receptor beta chains drawn from one sample of a study of beta chain features in type 1 diabetes. The protocol was immunoSEQ multiplex PCR, while the TCRdb copy is restricted to in-frame clones and leaves out a portion. Seen here are under 450,000 clones, 14% observed once, and the top ten hold around 0.039%. Material: naive CD4+ T cells from blood. The receptors were sampled from a man aged 25 to 40 in good health. CDR3s include the opening cysteine and the closing phenylalanine or tryptophan. Each record gives: J gene, V gene, clone size, D gene, CDR3 protein, CDR3 DNA. D genes are given only for firm matches. Clone sizes are given selectively: once, few, many, or a class where the clone is expanded.

>TRBJ2-1|TRBV7-2|NA|NA
CASSRLEDLGNEQFF
TGTGCCAGCAGCAGGCTGGAGGACCTTGGCAATGAGCAGTTCTTC
>TRBJ1-3|TRBV25-1|NA|NA
CASSESGPEIAIYF
TGTGCCAGCAGTGAATCCGGGCCAGAAATCGCCATATATTTT
>TRBJ1-4|TRBV5-6|NA|TRBD1
CASSLDRAANEKLFF
TGTGCCAGCAGCCTCGACAGGGCTGCTAATGAAAAACTGTTTTTT
>TRBJ2-5|TRBV18|NA|NA
CASSPTSEGTQYF
TGTGCCAGCTCACCCACGTCGGAGGGGACCCAGTACTTC
>TRBJ2-7|TRBV10-3|NA|NA
CAISESPYSYEQYF
TGTGCCATCAGTGAGTCCCCTTACTCCTACGAGCAGTACTTC
>TRBJ1-1|TRBV25-1|few|TRBD1
CASKRGQVSTEAFF
TGTGCCAGCAAAAGAGGACAGGTGAGCACTGAAGCTTTCTTT
>TRBJ2-7|TRBV18|NA|NA
CASSNSANEQYF
TGTGCCAGCTCCAATTCGGCTAACGAGCAGTACTTC
>TRBJ2-5|TRBV7-9|NA|TRBD1
CASSWTGRQETQYF
TGTGCCAGCAGCTGGACAGGGAGGCAAGAGACCCAGTACTTC
>TRBJ2-6|TRBV27|NA|TRBD1
CASSRTGVTGANVLTF
TGTGCCAGCAGCAGGACAGGGGTGACTGGGGCCAACGTCCTGACTTTC
>TRBJ1-1|TRBV27|few|NA
CASRYRVSTEAFF
TGTGCCAGCAGATACAGGGTATCCACTGAAGCTTTCTTT
>TRBJ2-3|TRBV5-1|few|NA
CASRGRGSTDTQYF
TGCGCCAGCAGAGGTAGGGGGAGCACAGATACGCAGTATTTT
>TRBJ2-4|TRBV5-4|few|TRBD2
CASSSPGGGGIQYF
TGTGCCAGCAGCTCCCCGGGGGGGGGCGGCATTCAGTACTTC
>TRBJ2-7|TRBV14|NA|NA
CASSQDGIYEQYF
TGTGCCAGCAGCCAAGACGGGATCTACGAGCAGTACTTC
>TRBJ1-4|TRBV25-1|few|NA
CASSELRASHKNEKLFF
TGTGCCAGCAGTGAATTGCGGGCGAGCCACAAGAATGAAAAACTGTTTTTT
>TRBJ1-2|TRBV15|NA|TRBD1
CATSRDYGTGDIPNYGYTF
TGTGCCACCAGCAGAGATTACGGGACAGGCGACATTCCTAACTATGGCTACACCTTC
>TRBJ1-5|TRBV28|NA|NA
CASNVGVNQPQHF
TGTGCCAGCAATGTCGGGGTCAATCAGCCCCAGCATTTT
>TRBJ2-5|TRBV7-8|NA|TRBD2
CASRLTSARKETQYF
TGTGCCAGCAGGCTGACTAGCGCTAGGAAAGAGACCCAGTACTTC
>TRBJ1-2|TRBV30|NA|NA
CAWSPKGNYGYTF
TGTGCCTGGAGTCCCAAGGGGAATTATGGCTACACCTTC
>TRBJ2-6|TRBV6-1|few|TRBD2
CASSEGTSGPGANVLTF
TGTGCCAGCAGTGAAGGGACTAGCGGACCTGGGGCCAACGTCCTGACTTTC
>TRBJ2-5|TRBV6-1|NA|TRBD1
CASSDLGQGARETQYF
TGTGCCAGCAGTGATTTAGGACAGGGGGCAAGGGAGACCCAGTACTTC
>TRBJ2-7|TRBV7-8|NA|NA
CASSLFVGAVEQYF
TGTGCCAGCAGCTTATTCGTAGGGGCGGTCGAGCAGTACTTC
>TRBJ2-3|TRBV14|many|NA
CASSQADTQYF
TGTGCCAGCAGCCAAGCAGATACGCAGTATTTT
>TRBJ2-5|TRBV7-2|few|NA
CASSNGGAETQYF
TGTGCCAGCAGCAATGGGGGGGCAGAGACCCAGTACTTC
>TRBJ2-2|TRBV19|NA|NA
CASSKAWELFF
TGTGCCAGTAGTAAGGCATGGGAGCTGTTTTTT
>TRBJ2-3|TRBV7-2|few|TRBD1
CASSLTGAYTDTQYF
TGTGCCAGCAGTCTGACAGGGGCCTACACAGATACGCAGTATTTT
>TRBJ2-7|TRBV2|NA|NA
CASSGTRTYEQYF
TGTGCCAGCAGTGGTACCAGAACCTACGAGCAGTACTTC
>TRBJ2-1|TRBV7-9|few|TRBD2
CASSRLRESDNEQFF
TGTGCCAGCAGCCGATTGCGGGAGAGTGACAATGAGCAGTTCTTC
>TRBJ2-1|TRBV2|NA|TRBD2
CASSTSGEGFF
TGTGCCAGCTCGACTAGCGGAGAGGGGTTCTTC
>TRBJ1-2|TRBV27|NA|NA
CASSLRGNYGYTF
TGTGCCAGCAGTTTACGGGGGAACTATGGCTACACCTTC
>TRBJ2-2|TRBV30|NA|NA
CARRVAGELFF
TGTGCGCGGAGGGTTGCCGGGGAGCTGTTTTTT